The 22 T cell receptor beta chains presented below share a single source sample, sequenced in a study of cytomegalovirus exposure and HLA in healthy donors. The PCR made use of 60 Vbeta and 13 Jbeta primers. Clones were read by immunoSEQ multiplex PCR, and TCRdb kept only the in-frame ones, dropping some. The data hold roughly 180,000 clones, with more than 80% observed a single time. The specimen was PBMCs. These receptors originate from a young woman in good health and CMV-seronegative.

This clone was seen just once. The same CDR3 can be traced to other DNA sequences in this sample. The V gene is TRBV5-1, the J gene TRBJ1-1; TRBD1 matches 9 bases. This CDR3 has 14 residues. Trimming at V came to 3 bases and at J to 2 bases, leaving 2 bases not matched to a gene. Germline CDR1 reads SGHRS; CDR2 reads YFSETQ. CDR3 region: CASSSGQGNTEAFF. For the CDR3, the DNA is TGCGCCAGCAGCTCGGGACAGGGCAACACTGAAGCTTTCTTT.

The V and J genes are TRBV7-2 and TRBJ2-3, with 14 bases lining up with TRBD2. J gave up 5 bases and V 4 bases, and 5 bases lay outside the gene matches. The CDR3 is 16 residues long. CDR1 SGHTA and CDR2 FQGNSA come from the germline V gene. Written as DNA, the CDR3 is TGTGCCAGCAGCTCCGGGACTAGCGGGAGAGTAGATACGCAGTATTTT. Its protein product is CASSSGTSGRVDTQYF.

The chain links TRBV5-4 to TRBJ2-3, with 8 bases that match TRBD2. The germline CDR1 and CDR2 sequences are SGHNT and YYREEE (reference sequence). CDR3 length: 14 residues. Trimming took 5 bases from V and 4 from J; bases not matched to a gene: 6. The CDR3 bases are TGTGCCAGCAGTCGTCGGGAGGGGGCAGATACGCAGTATTTT. Encoded protein: CASSRREGADTQYF.

This rearrangement joins TRBV10-3 to TRBJ1-5, with no clear D. CDR1 and CDR2 (germline): ENHRY, SYGVKD. The CDR3 totals 15 residues. V shed 2 bases and J shed 2 bases, with 10 bases lying between them. Written as DNA, the CDR3 is TGTGCCATCAGTGAGGGCCCAATGGGCAATCAGCCCCAGCATTTT. This encodes CAISEGPMGNQPQHF.

Only one count was recorded for this clone. The chain employs TRBV29-1 and TRBJ1-1, with 7 bases fitting TRBD1. CDR3 length: 13 residues. The V gene's germline CDR1 is SQVTM and CDR2 ANQGSEA. The J segment lost 4 bases and the V segment lost 8 bases, leaving 10 bases of the junction unmatched. CDR3 coding DNA: TGCAGCACAGACAGGGAAGGGGGCACTGAAGCTTTCTTT. Amino acids: CSTDREGGTEAFF.

Concerning this clone itself: At one end, the junction sequence differs from germline, possibly due to a read error. The chain joins TRBV7-7 to TRBJ2-1; 11 bases align to TRBD2. CDR1 is SSHAT and CDR2 is FNYEAQ in the germline V gene (reference sequence). This CDR3 contains 15 residues. CDR3 amino acids: CASSPGTSGTNEQFF. The CDR3, as DNA: TGTGCTAGCAGCCCTGGGACTAGCGGAACCAATGAGCAGTTCTTC.

The chain is built from TRBV18 and TRBJ2-7; TRBD1 matches at 9 bases. The CDR3 loop spans 14 amino acids. Germline assignment: CDR1 KGHSH and CDR2 LQKENI. Losses at the gene ends were 2 bases for V and 5 bases for J; bases not matched to a gene: 4. The CDR3 DNA is TGTGCCAGCTCACCAGGACAGGGGAAAAACGAGCAGTACTTC. As protein: CASSPGQGKNEQYF.

The chain couples TRBV7-2 to TRBJ2-5; 7 nucleotides line up with TRBD2. Per germline, CDR1 SGHTA and CDR2 FQGNSA. V shed 1 base and J 5 bases; nucleotides not matched to a gene: 10. This CDR3 has 16 residues. In DNA, the CDR3 is TGTGCCAGCAGCTTAGGAGGGGAGGGTATTTGGGAGACCCAGTACTTC. This encodes CASSLGGEGIWETQYF.

The chain carries TRBV7-9 and TRBJ2-7; TRBD1 might be the D (5 bases). V dropped 5 bases and J dropped 9 bases, with 23 bases sitting between them. Germline assignment: CDR1 SEHNR and CDR2 FQNEAQ (reference sequence). CDR3 length equals 15 residues. This CDR3 reads CASSLSHLPSQGQYF. CDR3 DNA: TGTGCCAGCAGCCTCAGCCACCTCCCATCCCAGGGGCAGTACTTC.

With respect to this clone: One junction end does not reproduce the germline sequence, and a read error may be involved. The CDR3 here is CASSYRPHGTAGGPLGHEQYF. The CDR3 region has the DNA TGTGCTAGCAGCTATCGACCCCATGGGACGGCGGGAGGGCCGTTAGGCCACGAGCAGTACTTC. The chain joins TRBV7-7 to TRBJ2-5; 9 positions match TRBD2. The tail of the sequence fits TRBJ2-7 better, so the J call may be wrong. The CDR3 is made up of 21 amino acids. Germline V gene sequence: CDR1 SSHAT, CDR2 FNYEAQ (reference sequence).

J is TRBJ2-7 and V is TRBV5-1, with 7 bases identical to TRBD1. Trimming took 4 bases from V and 4 from J; bases not matched to a gene: 5. The CDR3 is made up of 13 amino acids. Germline V gene data show CDR1 as SGHRS and CDR2 as YFSETQ. The CDR3 DNA reads TGCGCCAGCAGCCGACAGGGCGGATACGAGCAGTACTTC. Protein product: CASSRQGGYEQYF.

The CDR3 sequence: CASSAYRGLDYGYTF. DNA for the CDR3: TGTGCCAGCAGCGCATACAGGGGGTTGGACTATGGCTACACCTTC. This chain joins TRBV7-2 and TRBJ1-2; 8 bases are a match to TRBD1. Germline CDR1 is SGHTA and CDR2 is FQGNSA. This CDR3 comprises 15 residues. V lost 5 bases, J lost 3 bases, and 8 bases stayed unmatched.

The chain combines TRBV5-1 with TRBJ2-5; perhaps TRBD2 as D (5 bases). Germline assignment: CDR1 SGHRS and CDR2 YFSETQ. CDR3 length equals 14 residues. Trimming cost V 2 bases and J 2 bases, with 10 bases left between them. The chain's CDR3 is CASSFERKQETQYF. The CDR3 bases are TGCGCCAGCAGCTTTGAGCGGAAGCAAGAGACCCAGTACTTC.

The sample holds one count of this clone. CDR3 loop: CASSEAGITDTQYF. CDR3 DNA sequence: TGTGCCAGCTCGGAAGCGGGAATCACAGATACGCAGTATTTT. The genes are TRBV28 and TRBJ2-3; 7 positions match TRBD2. CDR1 is MDHEN and CDR2 is SYDVKM in the germline V gene. J lost 2 bases, V lost 8 bases, and 7 bases had no gene match. The CDR3 has 14 amino acids.

This chain uses TRBV6-1 with TRBJ2-3, with 7 bases identical to TRBD2. Germline V CDR1 and CDR2: MNHNS, SASEGT. The V gene end was trimmed by 8 bases and the J gene end by 0 bases; junction bases not matched to a gene: 8. CDR3 size: 15 residues. The CDR3 nucleotides read TGTGCCAGCGGGAATAGAGCGGGAAGCACAGATACGCAGTATTTT. Its protein is CASGNRAGSTDTQYF.

This chain connects TRBV9 to TRBJ1-2; D gene uncertain. Germline V gene sequence: CDR1 SGDLS, CDR2 YYNGEE. This CDR3 contains 11 residues. Trimming pared 4 bases from V and 9 bases from J, leaving 10 bases between. The DNA of the CDR3 is TGTGCCAGCAGCTATTTAGAGAGCTACACCTTC. Residues: CASSYLESYTF.

The genes are TRBV7-9 and TRBJ2-1; tentative D call: TRBD2 (7 bases). V lost 8 bases, J lost 2 bases, and 10 bases lay in between. Per germline, CDR1 SEHNR and CDR2 FQNEAQ (reference sequence). The CDR3 extends over 13 amino acids. CDR3 coding DNA: TGTGCCAGCGGCGGGGGCCCCTACAATGAGCAGTTCTTC. Encoded protein: CASGGGPYNEQFF.

The rearrangement links TRBV5-4 to TRBJ2-2, with 7 bases matching TRBD1. The CDR3 runs to 18 residues. V was clipped by 2 bases and J by 1 base; unmatched bases: 11. The germline gives CDR1 SGHNT, CDR2 YYREEE (reference sequence). CDR3 amino acids: CASSFEDEGAQNTGELFF. CDR3 sequence (DNA): TGTGCCAGCAGCTTTGAGGATGAGGGGGCGCAGAACACCGGGGAGCTGTTTTTT.

Concerning this clone: This likely comes from a read error, as the CDR3 has no conserved phenylalanine or tryptophan at its end. The rearrangement links TRBV9 to TRBJ2-7, with D possibly TRBD1 on 6 matching bases. Per the germline V gene, CDR1 is SGDLS and CDR2 is YYNGEE. Trimming removed 1 base from V and 1 base from J, with 18 bases in between. This CDR3 has 17 residues. DNA of the CDR3: TGTGCCAGCAGCGTACCTTCGAGGGGGACGGGGTCCTACGAGCAGTACCTC. This sequence encodes CASSVPSRGTGSYEQYL.

This clone appeared once. CDR3 sequence reads: CASSSSRQVLGIEQYF. Here the CDR3 DNA reads TGTGCCAGCAGTTCCTCCAGACAGGTTCTAGGGATCGAGCAGTACTTC. The chain uses TRBV28 and TRBJ2-7; D possibly corresponds to TRBD1 (6 bases). Germline assignment: CDR1 MDHEN and CDR2 SYDVKM. This CDR3 contains 16 residues. Trimming cost V 4 bases and J 6 bases, with 22 bases left between them.

This clone was seen more than once but under ten times. The chain has TRBV14 and TRBJ2-4, with 7 bases fitting TRBD1. The V and J ends lost 11 bases and 6 bases, in that order; junction bases with no gene match: 4. This CDR3 has 11 residues. Per the germline V gene, CDR1 is SGHDN and CDR2 is FVKESK. The CDR3 sequence: CASAGGNIQYF. CDR3 coding DNA: TGTGCCTCAGCAGGGGGAAACATTCAGTACTTC.

The chain is built from TRBV11-3 and TRBJ2-5; D possibly corresponds to TRBD2 (6 bases). The CDR3 runs 15 residues. CDR1 and CDR2 from the germline V gene are SGHNT and YENEEA. Trimming took off 5 bases at V and 1 base at J, with 14 bases between the two ends. Here the CDR3 reads CASSLGRGTQETQYF. In DNA, the CDR3 is TGTGCCAGCAGCCTGGGACGCGGGACCCAAGAGACCCAGTACTTC. Full variable domain (remainder filled in from reference TRBV11-3 and TRBJ2-5): EAGVVQSPRYKIIEKKQPVAFWCNPISGHNTLYWYLQNLGQGPELLIRYENEEAVDDSQLPKDRFSAERLKGVDSTLKIQPAELGDSAVYLCASSLGRGTQETQYFGPGTRLLVL.